Below, 25 T cell receptor beta chains from the same sample are listed, as sequenced in a study of beta chain features in type 1 diabetes. cDNA synthesis used the whole RNA isolate, giving expressed TCRB sequences. Profiled with immunoSEQ multiplex PCR; TCRdb holds only in-frame clones, not every one. The table has almost 250,000 clones, 12% to 15% seen once; the top ten hold 0.025% to 0.03%. The sample taken for sequencing was naive CD4+ T cells from blood. The receptor set was obtained from a woman in her 40s in good health.

This rearrangement joins TRBV5-1 to TRBJ1-2; 7 bases are shared with TRBD1. This CDR3 has 13 residues. Per the germline V gene, CDR1 is SGHRS and CDR2 is YFSETQ. V lost 4 bases and J lost 6; bases outside the gene matches: 6. The CDR3 sequence is CASSEQGWDGYTF. The CDR3 nucleotides are TGCGCCAGCAGCGAACAGGGGTGGGATGGCTACACCTTC.

The genes are TRBV10-3 and TRBJ1-2; TRBD1 might be the D (5 bases). The germline V gene has CDR1 ENHRY and CDR2 SYGVKD. The V gene lost 9 bases and the J gene lost 2 bases, with 13 bases spanning the gap. This CDR3 comprises 13 residues. CDR3 residues: CAIAGQLNYGYTF. CDR3 DNA sequence: TGTGCCATTGCAGGACAACTAAACTATGGCTACACCTTC.

CDR3 nucleotides: TGTGCCAGCACTCCTACAGGGGGCGCAGAGACCCAGTACTTC. Residues: CASTPTGGAETQYF. This rearrangement joins TRBV6-5 to TRBJ2-5, with 9 bases aligning to TRBD1. Trimming removed 7 bases from V and 4 bases from J; junction bases left unmatched: 7. Germline V gene data show CDR1 as MNHEY and CDR2 as SVGAGI. The CDR3 has 14 residues.

This clone was found a few times. This chain uses TRBV7-9 with TRBJ1-4; 7 nucleotides match TRBD1. The CDR3 runs to 18 residues. The trim removed 3 bases at V and 0 bases at J, leaving 10 bases unmatched. CDR1 SEHNR and CDR2 FQNEAQ come from the germline V gene (reference sequence). In nucleotides, the CDR3 is TGTGCCAGCAGCTTGCCGGGACAGACACTTGCAACTAATGAAAAACTGTTTTTT. This encodes CASSLPGQTLATNEKLFF. The variable domain in full, with the rest retrieved from reference TRBV7-9 and TRBJ1-4, is DTGVSQNPRHKITKRGQNVTFRCDPISEHNRLYWYRQTLGQGPEFLTYFQNEAQLEKSRLLSDRFSAERPKGSFSTLEIQRTEQGDSAMYLCASSLPGQTLATNEKLFFGSGTQLSVL.

This clone was observed once. The chain recombines TRBV9 with TRBJ2-5; 11 bases fit TRBD2. Trimming removed 3 bases from V and 11 bases from J; junction bases left unmatched: 12. Germline loops: CDR1 SGDLS, CDR2 YYNGEE. The CDR3 is made up of 15 amino acids. The DNA of the CDR3 is TGTGCCAGCAGCGCGGTCGGGCTAGCGGGGGGAGAGCAGTACTTC. As protein: CASSAVGLAGGEQYF.

This chain connects TRBV6-5 to TRBJ1-6, with D hard to call. The CDR3 has 15 amino acids. Trimming shortened V by 6 bases and J by 0 bases, and 9 bases separated the two germline ends. Per the germline V gene, CDR1 is MNHEY and CDR2 is SVGAGI. The CDR3 region has the DNA TGTGCCAGCAGGCTCGACAACTCCTATAATTCACCCCTCCACTTT. The encoded protein is CASRLDNSYNSPLHF.

The chain has TRBV19 and TRBJ1-6; D not certain. V was trimmed by 7 bases and J by 10 bases, leaving 23 bases between them. Germline V gene data show CDR1 as LNHDA and CDR2 as SQIVND (reference sequence). The CDR3 has 16 amino acids. Here the CDR3 reads CASTTGRGSSGSPLHF. CDR3 bases: TGTGCCAGTACCACCGGACGTGGCTCCTCGGGGTCACCCCTCCACTTT. The full variable domain, rest sourced from reference TRBV19 and TRBJ1-6, is DGGITQSPKYLFRKEGQNVTLSCEQNLNHDAMYWYRQDPGQGLRLIYYSQIVNDFQKGDIAEGYSVSREKKESFPLTVTSAQKNPTAFYLCASTTGRGSSGSPLHFGNGTRLTVT.

V and J are TRBV19 and TRBJ1-5, with D possibly being TRBD1 (5 bases). V gave up 6 bases and J gave up 7 bases, with 16 bases separating them. CDR3 length: 14 amino acids. Germline loops: CDR1 LNHDA, CDR2 SQIVND (reference sequence). The CDR3 sequence: CASSPLGWGQPQHF. The CDR3 DNA sequence: TGTGCCAGTAGCCCACTGGGTTGGGGCCAGCCCCAGCATTTT.

This clone was observed a handful of times. The chain couples TRBV9 to TRBJ2-2; 11 bases match TRBD2. The CDR3 totals 18 residues. The V segment lost 0 bases and the J segment 4 bases; nucleotides outside the gene matches: 8. Per germline, CDR1 SGDLS and CDR2 YYNGEE. This chain's CDR3 is CASSVGASGGSFTGELFF. DNA for the CDR3: TGTGCCAGCAGCGTAGGGGCTAGCGGGGGGAGTTTCACCGGGGAGCTGTTTTTT. The entire variable domain, with the rest obtained from reference TRBV9 and TRBJ2-2, is as follows: DSGVTQTPKHLITATGQRVTLRCSPRSGDLSVYWYQQSLDQGLQFLIQYYNGEERAKGNILERFSAQQFPDLHSELNLSSLELGDSALYFCASSVGASGGSFTGELFFGEGSRLTVL.

The rearrangement links TRBV6-5 to TRBJ1-1; 9 bases map to TRBD1. The J segment lost 5 bases and the V segment lost 2 bases, leaving 6 bases of the junction unmatched. CDR3 length: 15 residues. In germline, CDR1 is MNHEY, CDR2 SVGAGI. CDR3 bases: TGTGCCAGCAGTTACGTGGGACAGGGAGGTACTGAAGCTTTCTTT. This translates into CASSYVGQGGTEAFF.

This sequence joins TRBV5-4 and TRBJ2-7, with TRBD2 matching over 8 bases. The CDR3 is 15 residues long. V was pared by 2 bases and J by 4 bases, with 8 bases of the junction left unmatched. The germline CDR1 and CDR2 sequences are SGHNT and YYREEE (reference sequence). The CDR3 sequence is CASSFERGRSYEQYF. As DNA, the CDR3 is TGTGCCAGCAGCTTCGAGCGGGGGCGGTCATACGAGCAGTACTTC.

The chain joins TRBV2 to TRBJ1-2, with D perhaps matching TRBD1 (5 bases). V shed 7 bases and J shed 0 bases, with 9 bases lying between them. CDR3 length equals 13 residues. The germline CDR1 and CDR2 sequences are SNHLY and FYNNEI. CDR3: CASKRTPNYGYTF. The CDR3, as DNA: TGTGCCAGCAAAAGGACACCTAACTATGGCTACACCTTC.

The gene calls are TRBV10-3 and TRBJ2-5, with 9 bases fitting TRBD1. The germline gives CDR1 ENHRY, CDR2 SYGVKD. This CDR3 is built from 14 residues. Trimming took 2 bases from V and 3 from J; bases not matched to a gene: 1. The CDR3 DNA is TGTGCCATCAGTGAGGGGACAGGGAAAGAGACCCAGTACTTC. This translates into CAISEGTGKETQYF.

The DNA for the CDR3 is TGCGCCAGCAGCTTGGTTCTCCAGGGAGGCAATGAGCAGTTCTTC. It specifies CASSLVLQGGNEQFF. The chain recombines TRBV5-1 with TRBJ2-1, with a weak D call TRBD2 (6 bases). CDR3 length: 15 amino acids. CDR1 and CDR2 from the germline V gene are SGHRS and YFSETQ. Trimming stripped 0 bases from V and 6 bases from J, with 13 bases between.

This clone has just a few counts. The rearrangement links TRBV5-4 to TRBJ2-1; D is perhaps TRBD1 (5 bases). Per the germline V gene, CDR1 is SGHNT and CDR2 is YYREEE (reference sequence). Trimming took 0 bases from V and 7 from J, leaving 14 bases between them. The CDR3 contains 15 residues. The DNA of the CDR3 is TGTGCCAGCAGCTTGGTAGGGGCAGGGCGGAATGAGCAGTTCTTC. This encodes CASSLVGAGRNEQFF.

This clone was observed a handful of times. V usage is TRBV27 and J usage is TRBJ1-2; 7 nucleotides match TRBD1. Germline V gene lookup returns CDR1 MNHEY and CDR2 SMNVEV (reference sequence). The J segment lost 1 base and the V segment lost 4 bases, leaving 9 bases of the junction unmatched. The CDR3 consists of 16 residues. As DNA, the CDR3 is TGTGCCAGCAGTTCCCGACAGGGCCTCGTTAACTATGGCTACACCTTC. Encoded protein: CASSSRQGLVNYGYTF.

The J gene is TRBJ2-5, the V gene TRBV6-5; TRBD1 might be the D (5 bases). Germline-derived CDR1 and CDR2 are MNHEY and SVGAGI. This CDR3 region has 16 residues. Trimming cost V 0 bases and J 2 bases, with 13 bases left between them. The CDR3 nucleotides are TGTGCCAGCAGTTACTCGAACCCAGGGCTACAAGAGACCCAGTACTTC. Translation: CASSYSNPGLQETQYF.

A few counts support this clone. The CDR3 DNA reads TGTGCCAGCAGTTTTAACCAAATGCGGGAGGGTGAAGCTTTCTTT. This translates into CASSFNQMREGEAFF. The chain carries TRBV27 and TRBJ1-1; D is unresolved. Germline values: CDR1 MNHEY, CDR2 SMNVEV (reference sequence). CDR3 size: 15 residues. Trimming left V 3 bases short and J 7 bases short, with 18 bases between.

The chain employs TRBV7-9 and TRBJ1-1, with 7 bases lining up with TRBD1. Germline lookup yields CDR1 SEHNR and CDR2 FQNEAQ (reference sequence). This CDR3 region has 14 residues. The V segment lost 5 bases and the J segment 5 bases; nucleotides outside the gene matches: 8. CDR3: CASSQGQTRTEAFF. The CDR3 region has the DNA TGTGCCAGCAGCCAGGGACAGACGAGAACTGAAGCTTTCTTT.

This clone was observed a handful of times. J is TRBJ1-3 and V is TRBV7-2; D is uncertain. CDR1 and CDR2 from the germline V gene are SGHTA and FQGNSA. The CDR3 contains 16 residues. V was pared by 0 bases and J by 2 bases, with 11 bases between. The CDR3 protein is CASSLALGGPGNTIYF. CDR3 bases: TGTGCCAGCAGCTTAGCGCTCGGAGGCCCTGGAAACACCATATATTTT.

V usage is TRBV6-5 and J usage is TRBJ1-2; a possible D gene is TRBD1 (5 bases). Germline CDR1 and CDR2: MNHEY and SVGAGI. This CDR3 is built from 14 residues. V was cut by 6 bases and J by 3 bases, with 14 bases left in between. The CDR3 coding sequence is TGTGCCAGCAGCATGTCAGGGCTAGACTATGGCTACACCTTC. Translating it yields CASSMSGLDYGYTF.

This clone was seen more than once but under ten times. The chain joins TRBV7-2 to TRBJ2-7, with a tentative D call TRBD1 (5 bases). Germline-derived CDR1 and CDR2 are SGHTA and FQGNSA. V lost 1 base and J lost 8, with 12 bases in between. The length of the CDR3 is 13 residues. As DNA, the CDR3 is TGTGCCAGCAGCTTAGGGGGCTTTCCCCAGCAGTACTTC. Translation gives CASSLGGFPQQYF.

This clone was seen more than once but under ten times. The chain has TRBV6-5 and TRBJ2-1; 9 bases align to TRBD1. The CDR3 totals 15 residues. The V and J ends lost 6 bases and 9 bases, in that order; junction bases with no gene match: 12. The V gene's germline CDR1 is MNHEY and CDR2 SVGAGI. CDR3 loop: CASRTPGQGQGEQFF. In DNA, the CDR3 is TGTGCCAGCAGAACCCCGGGACAGGGTCAAGGTGAGCAGTTCTTC.

The rearrangement joins TRBV19 to TRBJ2-7, with D uncertain. With 1 base removed from V and 0 bases from J, the gap between germline ends came to 7 bases. Germline V CDR1 and CDR2: LNHDA, SQIVND (reference sequence). CDR3 length equals 14 residues. CDR3 loop: CASSIGLSSYEQYF. The CDR3, as DNA: TGTGCCAGTAGTATAGGTCTTAGCTCCTACGAGCAGTACTTC.

This clone has just a few counts. This sequence joins TRBV18 and TRBJ1-1; 11 bases are shared with TRBD1. V lost 3 bases, J lost 4 bases, and 7 bases stayed unmatched. The length of the CDR3 is 16 residues. Germline CDR1 KGHSH, CDR2 LQKENI. CDR3 sequence: CASSPLTGTGGTEAFF. Written as DNA, the CDR3 is TGTGCCAGCTCACCCTTAACCGGGACAGGGGGCACTGAAGCTTTCTTT.